These T cell receptor beta chains were read from a single sample in a study of cytomegalovirus exposure and HLA in healthy donors. Clones were sequenced by immunoSEQ multiplex PCR, and TCRdb holds only the in-frame ones, with some missing. Altogether 35,000 to 50,000 clones are present, approximately 93% being singletons, with the ten largest covering over 2%. The material sequenced was PBMCs. These receptors all stem from a woman aged 18 to 35 in good health and CMV-seronegative. Both conserved end residues are part of each CDR3. A D gene is named only where the DNA matches it firmly. Clone size is shown for a subset of rows, as once, few, many or a class of expanded clone.

TRBJ2-1 | TRBV27 | NA | TRBD2 | TGTGCCAGCAGTTTGACTAGCGGGAGAAAAAATGAATACAATGAGCAGTTCTTC | CASSLTSGRKNEYNEQFF
TRBJ2-7 | TRBV29-1 | NA | NA | TGCAGCGTTGTTTTGGCGGATACCTACGAGCAGTACTTC | CSVVLADTYEQYF
TRBJ1-2 | TRBV5-5 | once | TRBD1 | TGTGCCAGCAGCTTGGATCTCCCAGGGGGCAACTATGGCTACACCTTC | CASSLDLPGGNYGYTF
TRBJ1-1 | TRBV7-2 | NA | NA | TGTGCCAGCAGCTTCTATGGACAGTTGAACACTGAAGCTTTCTTT | CASSFYGQLNTEAFF
TRBJ1-2 | TRBV29-1 | NA | TRBD1 | TGCAGCGTCTTAAAGGGACAGGACTATGGCTACACCTTC | CSVLKGQDYGYTF
TRBJ2-5 | TRBV11-2 | NA | TRBD2 | TGTGCCAGCAGCCCTAGACCGGGAGGGGGGGAGACCCAGTACTTC | CASSPRPGGGETQYF
TRBJ1-1 | TRBV27 | once | NA | TGTGCCAGCAGTTTGGATCGACTAAACACTGAAGCTTTCTTT | CASSLDRLNTEAFF
TRBJ2-5 | TRBV13 | NA | NA | TGTGCCAGCAGCTTACAGACAGACCAAGAGACCCAGTACTTC | CASSLQTDQETQYF
TRBJ2-1 | TRBV2 | NA | NA | TGTGCCAGCAGTGTCGGGGTTGAATACAATGAGCAGTTCTTC | CASSVGVEYNEQFF
TRBJ2-6 | TRBV19 | NA | TRBD1 | TGTGCCAGTATAGACAGGGGACAAAGCTCTGGGGCCAACGTCCTGACTTTC | CASIDRGQSSGANVLTF
TRBJ2-7 | TRBV5-1 | NA | TRBD2 | TGCGCCAGCAGCCTGGGGCCAGCGGGAAAATACGAGCAGTACTTC | CASSLGPAGKYEQYF
TRBJ1-5 | TRBV9 | NA | NA | TGTGCCAGCAGCCCATCGAGTAGCAATCAGCCCCAGCATTTT | CASSPSSSNQPQHF
TRBJ1-3 | TRBV9 | NA | NA | TGTGCCAGCAGCGTATTCGCTTTGGGAGAGAACACCATATATTTT | CASSVFALGENTIYF
TRBJ1-1 | TRBV5-1 | NA | NA | TGCGCCAGCAGATTTGGGGGCCACAGAACTACGAACACTGAAGCTTTCTTT | CASRFGGHRTTNTEAFF
TRBJ1-2 | TRBV20-1 | NA | NA | TGCAGTGTCCAGGGTAGGGATGGCTACACCTTC | CSVQGRDGYTF
TRBJ1-1 | TRBV6-1 | NA | TRBD1 | TGTGCCAGCAATTGGCAGGGGGGCTTAGAAGCTTTCTTT | CASNWQGGLEAFF
TRBJ1-1 | TRBV30 | NA | NA | TGTGCCTGGAGTTCGTGGGGGGGCACTGAAGCTTTCTTT | CAWSSWGGTEAFF
TRBJ2-3 | TRBV5-1 | NA | TRBD1 | TGCGCCAGCAGCTTAAACCCGACAGGGGGCGGCACAGATACGCAGTATTTT | CASSLNPTGGGTDTQYF
TRBJ2-5 | TRBV28 | NA | NA | TGTGCCAGCAGCCCCTTTCAATCAGAGGGCCAGTACTTC | CASSPFQSEGQYF
TRBJ2-3 | TRBV2 | NA | NA | TGTGCCAGCAGTTCACAGGGATGGGGCACAGATACGCAGTATTTT | CASSSQGWGTDTQYF
TRBJ2-7 | TRBV10-3 | NA | TRBD1 | TGTGCCATCAGTCCGCCTGGACAGGTGGACGAGCAGTACTTC | CAISPPGQVDEQYF
TRBJ1-3 | TRBV4-1 | NA | TRBD1 | TGCGCCAGCAGCCAACGACAGGGGATGGGCTCTGGAAACACCATATATTTT | CASSQRQGMGSGNTIYF
TRBJ2-5 | TRBV7-2 | NA | NA | TGTGCCAGCAGCTTAGGGGGGCAGGGCCAGTACTTC | CASSLGGQGQYF
TRBJ1-2 | TRBV6-1 | NA | NA | TGTGCCAGCAGTATGGAGGACGGCTATGGCTACACCTTC | CASSMEDGYGYTF
TRBJ1-2 | TRBV6-4 | few | NA | TGTGCCAGCAGTGACTCAGGGGCTTCTCTCTATCCGACCTTC | CASSDSGASLYPTF
TRBJ2-1 | TRBV5-5 | NA | NA | TGTGCCAGCAGCTTCTCTAGGCACCCCGCATACAATGAGCAGTTCTTC | CASSFSRHPAYNEQFF
TRBJ1-3 | TRBV7-9 | NA | NA | TGTGCCAGCAGCCCCCCCGGAGGCCGCTCTGGAAACACCATATATTTT | CASSPPGGRSGNTIYF
TRBJ2-5 | TRBV7-2 | NA | NA | TGTGCCAGCAGCTTAGTCGTTGTAGGGGAAGAGACCCAGTACTTC | CASSLVVVGEETQYF
TRBJ1-1 | TRBV6-5 | once | TRBD1 | TGTGCCAGCAGCGACAGGGAGAACACTGAAGCTTTCTTT | CASSDRENTEAFF
TRBJ2-7 | TRBV27 | once | TRBD2 | TGTGCCAGCAGATCCGGGACTAGCGGGAGCATCGAGCAGTACTTC | CASRSGTSGSIEQYF
TRBJ1-2 | TRBV6-5 | NA | TRBD1 | TGTGCCAGCAGCCGGGACAGAACTAACTATGGCTACACCTTC | CASSRDRTNYGYTF
TRBJ1-2 | TRBV4-1 | NA | NA | TGCGCCAGCAGCCAAGATCTGCCACTCTATGGCTACACCTTC | CASSQDLPLYGYTF
TRBJ2-3 | TRBV6-5 | NA | TRBD2 | TGTGCCAGCAGTTATCGGGAGGGGTCAGATACGCAGTATTTT | CASSYREGSDTQYF
TRBJ1-6 | TRBV10-2 | NA | TRBD1 | TGCGCCAGCAGACCACCAGACAGGGGCACTAATTCACCCCTCCACTTT | CASRPPDRGTNSPLHF
TRBJ2-1 | TRBV5-6 | NA | TRBD1 | TGTGCCAGCAGCAGACCGGGACAGGGTCGTGATGAGCAGTTCTTC | CASSRPGQGRDEQFF
TRBJ2-6 | TRBV29-1 | NA | TRBD1 | TGCAGCGTTGGCGGGACAGGGACTGGGGCCAACGTCCTGACTTTC | CSVGGTGTGANVLTF
TRBJ2-2 | TRBV9 | NA | NA | TGTGCCAGCAGCGTAGCTGCCCGGGGAGGCGACACCGGGGAGCTGTTTTTT | CASSVAARGGDTGELFF
TRBJ1-5 | TRBV2 | NA | NA | TGTGCCAGCAGCCCCCTAACAGACAATCAGCCCCAGCATTTT | CASSPLTDNQPQHF
TRBJ2-7 | TRBV7-8 | NA | TRBD1 | TGTGCCAGCAGGCCGGGACAGGGATCCGAGCAGTACTTC | CASRPGQGSEQYF
TRBJ1-6 | TRBV5-1 | NA | TRBD1 | TGCGCCAGCAGCAAGACAGACAGGGTCAATTCACCCCTCCACTTT | CASSKTDRVNSPLHF
TRBJ1-2 | TRBV30 | NA | NA | TGTGCCTGGAGGAATACAGGATCCTATGGCTACACCTTC | CAWRNTGSYGYTF
TRBJ2-5 | TRBV12-2 | NA | NA | TGTGCAAGTCGCTTGAATCGGCCCGTCCGGGACAGATTATACCAAGAGACCCAGTACTTC | CASRLNRPVRDRLYQETQYF
TRBJ1-2 | TRBV28 | once | TRBD1 | TGTGCCAGCAGCTGGACAGGGGTGGATGGCTACACCTTC | CASSWTGVDGYTF
TRBJ1-2 | TRBV30 | NA | NA | TGTGCCTGGGCGGGACGGGGCCGGCTTGACTATGGCTACACCTTC | CAWAGRGRLDYGYTF
TRBJ1-1 | TRBV5-1 | NA | TRBD1 | TGCGCCAGCAGCTTGAACAGGGGGCGATGGACTGAAGCTTTCTTT | CASSLNRGRWTEAFF
TRBJ2-3 | TRBV28 | NA | TRBD2 | TGTGCCAGCAGTTTAGGAGGGAGGGTTGCAGATACGCAGTATTTT | CASSLGGRVADTQYF
TRBJ2-7 | TRBV7-9 | NA | TRBD1 | TGTGCCAGCAGCTCTGGACAGGGGGCAGACTACGAGCAGTACTTC | CASSSGQGADYEQYF
TRBJ2-1 | TRBV6-1 | NA | NA | TGTGCCAGCAGTGAAGCCCTCGGGGGTGGATATGGCAATGAGCAGTTCTTC | CASSEALGGGYGNEQFF
TRBJ2-5 | TRBV7-3 | NA | NA | TGTGCCAGCAGCCCGTCTGGAGGGACGTGGGAGACCCAGTACTTC | CASSPSGGTWETQYF
TRBJ2-1 | TRBV4-1 | NA | NA | TGCGCCAGCAGCTATACGAATTCGCGCTCTGAGCAGTTCTTC | CASSYTNSRSEQFF
TRBJ1-5 | TRBV28 | NA | NA | TGTGCCAGCAGTTTAGGGGGCAGGGGAGGGTATCAGCCCCAGCATTTT | CASSLGGRGGYQPQHF
TRBJ2-7 | TRBV7-2 | NA | TRBD2 | TGTGCCAGCAGCTTAGCGGTTCTAGCGGGCGCGACGGGGGAGCAGTACTTC | CASSLAVLAGATGEQYF
TRBJ1-3 | TRBV4-1 | NA | NA | TGCGCCAGCAGCCAAGATGAGGGTCTTGGAAACACCATATATTTT | CASSQDEGLGNTIYF
TRBJ2-2 | TRBV6-1 | NA | NA | TGTGCCAGCAGTGAAGTATCCCTACCCTACACCGGGGAGCTGTTTTTT | CASSEVSLPYTGELFF
TRBJ2-7 | TRBV28 | once | NA | TGTGCCAGCAGTTTATTTCGGGGGAGCACCTACGAGCAGTACTTC | CASSLFRGSTYEQYF
TRBJ2-7 | TRBV20-1 | NA | NA | TGCAGCCCAGAGAGGCACGAGCAGTACTTC | CSPERHEQYF
TRBJ2-2 | TRBV7-3 | NA | TRBD2 | TGTGCCAGCAGCTTAATGGGCGGGAGTAACACCGGGGAGCTGTTTTTT | CASSLMGGSNTGELFF
TRBJ2-7 | TRBV19 | NA | NA | TGTGCCAGTAGTATAACTGCGGGGAATGCCTACGAGCAGTACTTC | CASSITAGNAYEQYF
TRBJ1-4 | TRBV19 | NA | NA | TGTGCCAGTAGTATTAGTGAGTCTAATGAAAAACTGTTTTTT | CASSISESNEKLFF
TRBJ1-2 | TRBV2 | NA | NA | TGTGCCAGCAGTGGTGCGGCTGGGGGGCGGGGGGCATATGGCTACACCTTC | CASSGAAGGRGAYGYTF